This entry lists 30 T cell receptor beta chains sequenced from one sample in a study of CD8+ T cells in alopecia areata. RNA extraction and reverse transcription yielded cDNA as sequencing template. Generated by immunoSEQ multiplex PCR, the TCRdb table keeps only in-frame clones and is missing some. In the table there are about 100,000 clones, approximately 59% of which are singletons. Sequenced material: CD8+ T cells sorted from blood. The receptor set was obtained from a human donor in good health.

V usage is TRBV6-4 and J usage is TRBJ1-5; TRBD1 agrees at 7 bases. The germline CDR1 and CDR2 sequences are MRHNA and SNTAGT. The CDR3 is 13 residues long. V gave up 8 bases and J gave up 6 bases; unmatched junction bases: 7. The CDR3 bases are TGTGCCAGCGGAACAGGGGACACTCAGCCCCAGCATTTT. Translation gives CASGTGDTQPQHF.

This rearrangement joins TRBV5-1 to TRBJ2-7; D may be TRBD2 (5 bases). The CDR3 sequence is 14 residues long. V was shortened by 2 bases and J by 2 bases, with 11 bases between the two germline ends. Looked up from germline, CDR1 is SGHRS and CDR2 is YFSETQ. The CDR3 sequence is CASSFFSGTYEQYF. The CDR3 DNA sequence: TGCGCCAGCAGCTTTTTCTCGGGGACCTACGAGCAGTACTTC.

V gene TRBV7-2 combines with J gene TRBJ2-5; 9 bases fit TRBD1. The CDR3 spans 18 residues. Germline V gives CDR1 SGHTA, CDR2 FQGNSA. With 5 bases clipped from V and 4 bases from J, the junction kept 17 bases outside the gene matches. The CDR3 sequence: CASSGLRTGTGFLETQYF. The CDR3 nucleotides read TGTGCCAGCAGCGGGTTGCGAACCGGGACAGGGTTTTTAGAGACCCAGTACTTC.

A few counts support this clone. CDR3 loop: CASSSGDAFGQYF. CDR3 sequence (DNA): TGCGCCAGCAGTAGCGGGGACGCCTTCGGGCAGTACTTC. The gene calls are TRBV10-2 and TRBJ2-7; 7 bases match TRBD2. The CDR3 has 13 residues. Germline-derived CDR1 and CDR2 are WSHSY and SAAADI. After removal of 5 bases from V and 9 bases from J, the junction contained 10 bases not matched to a gene.

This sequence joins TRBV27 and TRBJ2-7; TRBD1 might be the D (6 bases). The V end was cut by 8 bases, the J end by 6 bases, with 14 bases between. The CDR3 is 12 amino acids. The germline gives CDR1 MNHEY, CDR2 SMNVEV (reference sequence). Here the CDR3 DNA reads TGTGCCAGCGGGCGGACAGCCTTCGAGCAGTACTTC. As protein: CASGRTAFEQYF.

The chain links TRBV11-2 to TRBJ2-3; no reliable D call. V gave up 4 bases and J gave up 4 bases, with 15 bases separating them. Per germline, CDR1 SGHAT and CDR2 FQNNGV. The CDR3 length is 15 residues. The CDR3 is CASSWAVSLSDTQYF. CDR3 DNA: TGTGCCAGCAGCTGGGCCGTTAGCCTTTCAGATACGCAGTATTTT.

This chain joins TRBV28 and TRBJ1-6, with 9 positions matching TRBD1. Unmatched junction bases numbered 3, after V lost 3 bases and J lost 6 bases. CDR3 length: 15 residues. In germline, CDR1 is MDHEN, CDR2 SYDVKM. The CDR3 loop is CASSFPDRGNSPLHF. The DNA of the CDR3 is TGTGCCAGCAGTTTCCCGGACAGGGGTAATTCACCCCTCCACTTT.

Here the CDR3 DNA reads TGTGCCAGCAGCCCCCCGACAGGGGCGAACTATGGCTACACCTTC. Its protein is CASSPPTGANYGYTF. The chain uses TRBV13 and TRBJ1-2; 8 bases fit TRBD1. The V gene end was trimmed by 5 bases and the J gene end by 2 bases; junction bases not matched to a gene: 7. Per germline, CDR1 PRHDT and CDR2 FYEKMQ (reference sequence). CDR3 length: 15 residues. Combining the CDR3 with reference TRBV13 and TRBJ1-2 gives the whole variable domain AAGVIQSPRHLIKEKRETATLKCYPIPRHDTVYWYQQGPGQDPQFLISFYEKMQSDKGSIPDRFSAQQFSDYHSELNMSSLELGDSALYFCASSPPTGANYGYTFGSGTRLTVV.

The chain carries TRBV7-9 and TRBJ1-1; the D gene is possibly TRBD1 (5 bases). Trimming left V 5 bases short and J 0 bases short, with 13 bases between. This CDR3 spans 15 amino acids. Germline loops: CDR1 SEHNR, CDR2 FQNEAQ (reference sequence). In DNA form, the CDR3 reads TGTGCCAGCAGCCAGGCGAACAGGCTGAACACTGAAGCTTTCTTT. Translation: CASSQANRLNTEAFF. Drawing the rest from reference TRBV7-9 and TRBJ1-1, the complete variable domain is DTGVSQNPRHKITKRGQNVTFRCDPISEHNRLYWYRQTLGQGPEFLTYFQNEAQLEKSRLLSDRFSAERPKGSFSTLEIQRTEQGDSAMYLCASSQANRLNTEAFFGQGTRLTVV.

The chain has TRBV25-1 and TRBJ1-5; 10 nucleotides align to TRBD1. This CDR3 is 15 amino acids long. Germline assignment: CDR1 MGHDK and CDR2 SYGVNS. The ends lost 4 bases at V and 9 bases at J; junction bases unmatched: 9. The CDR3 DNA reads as TGTGCCAGCAGTGGCCGGGACAGGGGAGAAGGGCCCCAGCATTTT. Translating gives CASSGRDRGEGPQHF.

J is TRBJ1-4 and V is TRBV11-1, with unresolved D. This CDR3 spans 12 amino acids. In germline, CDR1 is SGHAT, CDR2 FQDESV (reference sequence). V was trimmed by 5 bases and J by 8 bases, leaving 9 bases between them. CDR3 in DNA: TGTGCCAGCAGCCCGGACGACGAAAAACTGTTTTTT. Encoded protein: CASSPDDEKLFF.

CDR3 bases: TGCAGCGTTGAAGGACTCAATAGCAATCAGCCCCAGCATTTT. Translated, it gives CSVEGLNSNQPQHF. The V gene is TRBV29-1, the J gene TRBJ1-5; unclear D gene. Germline values: CDR1 SQVTM, CDR2 ANQGSEA. The CDR3 extends over 14 amino acids. The V gene lost 1 base and the J gene lost 0 bases, with 7 bases spanning the gap.

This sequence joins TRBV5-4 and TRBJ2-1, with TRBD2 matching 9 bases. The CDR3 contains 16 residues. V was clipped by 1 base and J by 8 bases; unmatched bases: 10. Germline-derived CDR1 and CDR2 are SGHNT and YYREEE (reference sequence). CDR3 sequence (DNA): TGTGCCAGCAGCTTGTACGGGACTAGCTGGGTCGATGAGCAGTTCTTC. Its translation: CASSLYGTSWVDEQFF.

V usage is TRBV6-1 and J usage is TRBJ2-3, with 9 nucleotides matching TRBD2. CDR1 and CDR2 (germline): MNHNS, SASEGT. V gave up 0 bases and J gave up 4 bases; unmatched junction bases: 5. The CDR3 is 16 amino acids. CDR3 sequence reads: CASSEAGGGAPDTQYF. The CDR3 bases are TGTGCCAGCAGTGAAGCGGGCGGGGGGGCCCCAGATACGCAGTATTTT.

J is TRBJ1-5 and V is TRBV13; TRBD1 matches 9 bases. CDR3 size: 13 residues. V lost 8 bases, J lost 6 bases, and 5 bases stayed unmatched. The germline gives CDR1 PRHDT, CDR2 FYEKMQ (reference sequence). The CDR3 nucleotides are TGTGCCAGCGGACAGGGGCCCGGTCAGCCCCAGCATTTT. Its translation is CASGQGPGQPQHF.

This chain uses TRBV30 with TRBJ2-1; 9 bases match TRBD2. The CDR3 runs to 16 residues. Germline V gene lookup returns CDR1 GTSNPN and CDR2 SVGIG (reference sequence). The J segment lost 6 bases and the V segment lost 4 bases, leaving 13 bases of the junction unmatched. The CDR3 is CAWNSPLAGSPNEQFF. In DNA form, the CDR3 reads TGTGCCTGGAACAGCCCACTAGCGGGTTCCCCCAATGAGCAGTTCTTC.

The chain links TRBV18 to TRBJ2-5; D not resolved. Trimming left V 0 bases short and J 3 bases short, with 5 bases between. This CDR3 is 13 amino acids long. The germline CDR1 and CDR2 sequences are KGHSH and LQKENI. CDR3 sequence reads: CASSPPDEETQYF. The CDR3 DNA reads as TGTGCCAGCTCACCACCGGACGAAGAGACCCAGTACTTC.

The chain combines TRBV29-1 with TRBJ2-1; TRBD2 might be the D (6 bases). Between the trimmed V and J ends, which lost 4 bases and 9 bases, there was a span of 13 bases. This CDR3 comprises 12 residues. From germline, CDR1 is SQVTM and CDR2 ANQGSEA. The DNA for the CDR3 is TGCAGCGTTGTGGCGGGGCGGGGTGAGCAGTTCTTC. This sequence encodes CSVVAGRGEQFF.

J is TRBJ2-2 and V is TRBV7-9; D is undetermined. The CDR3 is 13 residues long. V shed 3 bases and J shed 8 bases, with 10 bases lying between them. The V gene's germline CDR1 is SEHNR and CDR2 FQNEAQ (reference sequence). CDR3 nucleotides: TGTGCCAGCAGCTTTTCGGATCCGGGGGAGCTGTTTTTT. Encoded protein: CASSFSDPGELFF.

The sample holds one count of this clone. The CDR3 region has the DNA TGTGCCAGCGGTGCCTCGGGACTAGTCAGAGAGACCCAGTACTTC. Protein: CASGASGLVRETQYF. V usage is TRBV28 and J usage is TRBJ2-5, with 8 bases matching TRBD2. The trim removed 8 bases at V and 4 bases at J, leaving 12 bases unmatched. Looked up from germline, CDR1 is MDHEN and CDR2 is SYDVKM. This CDR3 is built from 15 residues.

CDR3 in amino acids: CASGPGRGIEAFF. Here the CDR3 DNA reads TGTGCTAGTGGTCCCGGGCGTGGCATTGAAGCTTTCTTT. The V gene is TRBV12-5, the J gene TRBJ1-1; the D is unclear. This CDR3 comprises 13 residues. The V and J ends lost 5 bases and 7 bases respectively, with 14 bases between them. CDR1 and CDR2 (germline): LGHNT, FRNRAP.

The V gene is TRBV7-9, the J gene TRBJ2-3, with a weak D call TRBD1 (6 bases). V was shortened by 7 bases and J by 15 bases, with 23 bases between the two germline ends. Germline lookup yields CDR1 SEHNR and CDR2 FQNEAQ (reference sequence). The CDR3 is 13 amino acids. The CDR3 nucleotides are TGTGCCAGCACCGCTACCGGGACACCGAGAAAATATTTT. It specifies CASTATGTPRKYF.

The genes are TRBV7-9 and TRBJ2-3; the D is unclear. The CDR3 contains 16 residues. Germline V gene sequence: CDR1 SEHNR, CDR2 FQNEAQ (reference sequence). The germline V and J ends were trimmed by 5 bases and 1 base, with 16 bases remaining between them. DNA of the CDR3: TGTGCCAGCAGCCCCCCCTTAGTTGGTGGCACAGATACGCAGTATTTT. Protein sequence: CASSPPLVGGTDTQYF. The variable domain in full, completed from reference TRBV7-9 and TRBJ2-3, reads DTGVSQNPRHKITKRGQNVTFRCDPISEHNRLYWYRQTLGQGPEFLTYFQNEAQLEKSRLLSDRFSAERPKGSFSTLEIQRTEQGDSAMYLCASSPPLVGGTDTQYFGPGTRLTVL.

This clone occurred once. CDR3: CASSFSEEGARLLGYTF. The CDR3 region has the DNA TGTGCCAGCAGCTTCTCCGAGGAAGGGGCACGGCTTTTGGGCTACACCTTC. V usage is TRBV7-9 and J usage is TRBJ1-2; weak D call: TRBD1 (5 bases). Trimming stripped 3 bases from V and 8 bases from J, with 25 bases between. The CDR3 length is 17 residues. Germline CDR1 SEHNR, CDR2 FQNEAQ (reference sequence). The variable domain in full, completed from reference TRBV7-9 and TRBJ1-2, reads DTGVSQNPRHKITKRGQNVTFRCDPISEHNRLYWYRQTLGQGPEFLTYFQNEAQLEKSRLLSDRFSAERPKGSFSTLEIQRTEQGDSAMYLCASSFSEEGARLLGYTFGSGTRLTVV.

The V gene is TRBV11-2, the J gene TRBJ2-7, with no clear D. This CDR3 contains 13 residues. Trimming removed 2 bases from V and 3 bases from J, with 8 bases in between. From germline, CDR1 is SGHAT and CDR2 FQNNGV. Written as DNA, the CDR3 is TGTGCCAGCAGCTTACACCAATACTACGAGCAGTACTTC. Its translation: CASSLHQYYEQYF.

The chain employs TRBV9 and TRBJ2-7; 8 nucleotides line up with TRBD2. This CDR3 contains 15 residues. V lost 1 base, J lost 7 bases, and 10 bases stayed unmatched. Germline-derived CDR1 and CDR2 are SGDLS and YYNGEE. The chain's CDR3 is CASSVSGTSQSEQYF. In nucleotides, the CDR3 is TGTGCCAGCAGCGTATCCGGGACTAGTCAGTCTGAGCAGTACTTC.

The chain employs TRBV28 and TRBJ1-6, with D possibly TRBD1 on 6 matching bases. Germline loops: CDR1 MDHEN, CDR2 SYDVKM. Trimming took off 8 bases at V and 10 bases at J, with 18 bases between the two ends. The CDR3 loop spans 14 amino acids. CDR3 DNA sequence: TGTGCCAGCCATAACAGGGTCGTCGGCTCACCCCTCCACTTT. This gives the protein CASHNRVVGSPLHF.

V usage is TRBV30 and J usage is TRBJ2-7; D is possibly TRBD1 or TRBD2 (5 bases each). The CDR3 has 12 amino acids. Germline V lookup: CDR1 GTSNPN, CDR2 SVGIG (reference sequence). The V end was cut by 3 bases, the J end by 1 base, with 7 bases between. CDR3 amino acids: CAWRGDSYEQYF. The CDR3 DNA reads TGTGCCTGGAGGGGGGATTCCTACGAGCAGTACTTC. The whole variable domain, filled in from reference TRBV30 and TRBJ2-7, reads SQTIHQWPATLVQPVGSPLSLECTVEGTSNPNLYWYRQAAGRGLQLLFYSVGIGQISSEVPQNLSASRPQDRQFILSSKKLLLSDSGFYLCAWRGDSYEQYFGPGTRLTVT.

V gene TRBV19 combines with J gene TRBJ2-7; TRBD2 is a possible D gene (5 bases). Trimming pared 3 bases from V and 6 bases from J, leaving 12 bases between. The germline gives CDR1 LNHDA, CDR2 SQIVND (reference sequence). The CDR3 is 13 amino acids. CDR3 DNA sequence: TGTGCCAGTAGTATCGGGGTTGTCAGCGAGCAGTACTTC. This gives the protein CASSIGVVSEQYF.

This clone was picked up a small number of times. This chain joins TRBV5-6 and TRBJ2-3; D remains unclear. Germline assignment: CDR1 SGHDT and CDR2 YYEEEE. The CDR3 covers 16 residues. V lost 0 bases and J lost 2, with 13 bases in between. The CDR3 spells CASSLGSQPITDTQYF. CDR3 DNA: TGTGCCAGCAGCTTGGGCAGTCAACCGATCACAGATACGCAGTATTTT.